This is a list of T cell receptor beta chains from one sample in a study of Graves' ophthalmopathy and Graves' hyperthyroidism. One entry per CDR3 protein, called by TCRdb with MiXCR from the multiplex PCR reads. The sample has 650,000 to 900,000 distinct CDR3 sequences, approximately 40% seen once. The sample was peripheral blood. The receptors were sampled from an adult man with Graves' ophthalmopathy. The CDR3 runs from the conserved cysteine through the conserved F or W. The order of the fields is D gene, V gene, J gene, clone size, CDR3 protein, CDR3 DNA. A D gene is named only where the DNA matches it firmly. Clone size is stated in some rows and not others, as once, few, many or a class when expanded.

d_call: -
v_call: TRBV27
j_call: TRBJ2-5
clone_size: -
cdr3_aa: CASSYPGRPETQYF
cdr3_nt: TGTGCCAGCAGTTACCCCGGGAGACCAGAGACCCAGTACTTC

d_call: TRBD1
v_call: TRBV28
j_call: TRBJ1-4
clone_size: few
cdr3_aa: CASSSPGQGSEKLFF
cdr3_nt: TGTGCCAGCAGTTCCCCGGGACAGGGAAGTGAAAAACTGTTTTTT

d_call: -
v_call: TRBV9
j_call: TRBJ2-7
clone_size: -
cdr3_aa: CASSRGHLSYEQYF
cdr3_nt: TGTGCCAGCAGCCGCGGACACCTCTCCTACGAGCAGTACTTC

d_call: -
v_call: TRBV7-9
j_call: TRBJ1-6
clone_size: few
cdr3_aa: CASSLKVLGRSYNSPLHF
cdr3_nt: TGTGCCAGCAGCTTAAAGGTGCTGGGGCGCTCCTATAATTCACCCCTCCACTTT

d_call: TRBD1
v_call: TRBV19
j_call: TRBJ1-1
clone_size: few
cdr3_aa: CASSSRGGGAISATEAFF
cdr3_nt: TGTGCCAGTAGTTCCCGAGGAGGGGGCGCGATTAGTGCCACTGAAGCTTTCTTT

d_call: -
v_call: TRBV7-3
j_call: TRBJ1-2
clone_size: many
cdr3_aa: CASSPGGGSSYGYTF
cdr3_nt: TGTGCCAGCAGCCCCGGCGGGGGGTCTAGTTATGGCTACACCTTC

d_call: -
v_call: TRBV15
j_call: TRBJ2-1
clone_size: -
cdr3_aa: CATSRDPAGEQFF
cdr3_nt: TGTGCCACCAGCAGAGATCCGGCCGGTGAGCAGTTCTTC

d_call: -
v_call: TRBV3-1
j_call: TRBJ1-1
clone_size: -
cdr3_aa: CASSQGAGNTEAFF
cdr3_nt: TGTGCCAGCAGCCAAGGGGCCGGAAACACTGAAGCTTTCTTT

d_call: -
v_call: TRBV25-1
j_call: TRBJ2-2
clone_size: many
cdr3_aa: CASSYGTGELFF
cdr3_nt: TGTGCCAGCAGTTATGGCACCGGGGAGCTGTTTTTT

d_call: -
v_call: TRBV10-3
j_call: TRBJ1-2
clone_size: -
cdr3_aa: CASSQNNRDFRGYTF
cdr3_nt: TGTGCCAGCAGCCAGAACAATCGGGATTTTAGAGGCTACACCTTC

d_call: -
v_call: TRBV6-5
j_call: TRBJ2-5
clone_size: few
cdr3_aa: CASSYSEVKETQYF
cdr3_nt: TGTGCCAGCAGTTACTCGGAGGTCAAGGAGACCCAGTACTTC

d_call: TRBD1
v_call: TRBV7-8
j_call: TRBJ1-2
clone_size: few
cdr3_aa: CASSWNKNVPGQGAYGYTF
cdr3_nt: TGTGCCAGCAGCTGGAATAAAAATGTACCGGGACAGGGTGCCTATGGCTACACCTTC

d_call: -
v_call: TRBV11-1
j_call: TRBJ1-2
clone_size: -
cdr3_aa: CASSLPSRHAGYTF
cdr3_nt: TGTGCCAGCAGCTTACCGAGCAGGCACGCTGGCTACACCTTC

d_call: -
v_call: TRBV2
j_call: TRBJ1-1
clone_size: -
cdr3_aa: CASSYLNPRETEAFF
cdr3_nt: TGTGCCAGCAGTTATTTAAACCCCAGGGAGACTGAAGCTTTCTTT

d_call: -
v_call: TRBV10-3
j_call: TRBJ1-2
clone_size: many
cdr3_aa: CAISVEDLNGYTF
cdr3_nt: TGTGCCATCAGTGTAGAGGACTTGAATGGCTACACCTTC

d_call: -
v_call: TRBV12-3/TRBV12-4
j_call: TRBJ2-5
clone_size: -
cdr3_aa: CASSFRPGTTQYF
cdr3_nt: TGTGCCAGCAGTTTCCGCCCGGGGACGACCCAGTACTTC